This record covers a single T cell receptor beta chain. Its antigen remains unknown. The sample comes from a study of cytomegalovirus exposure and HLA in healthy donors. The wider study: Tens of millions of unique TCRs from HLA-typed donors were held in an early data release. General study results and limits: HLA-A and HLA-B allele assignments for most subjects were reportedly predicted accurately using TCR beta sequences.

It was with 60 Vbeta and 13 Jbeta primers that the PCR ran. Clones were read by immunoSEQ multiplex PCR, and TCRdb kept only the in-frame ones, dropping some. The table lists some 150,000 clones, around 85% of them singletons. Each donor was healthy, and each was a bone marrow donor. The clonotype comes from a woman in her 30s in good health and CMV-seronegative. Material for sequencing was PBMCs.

This CDR3 is CASSGTVNQPQHF. CDR3 DNA sequence: TGTGCCAGTAGTGGGACAGTCAATCAGCCCCAGCATTTT. The chain joins TRBV19 to TRBJ1-5, with 7 bases identical to TRBD1. The trim removed 5 bases at V and 3 bases at J, leaving 1 base unmatched. CDR3 length equals 13 residues. Germline loops: CDR1 LNHDA, CDR2 SQIVND (reference sequence).